This T cell receptor beta chain stems from a study of response to subunit inactivated influenza vaccine. Study-wide results and limits: Authors proposed each seasonal influenza vaccination draws in few new T cells.

Germline-derived CDR1 and CDR2 are SGHRS and YFSETQ. This CDR3 spans 16 amino acids. V lost 1 base and J 0 bases, leaving 8 bases between the germline ends. On this clonotype itself: Antigen: not known.

Using its own MiXCR run on the RT-PCR reads, TCRdb lists one record per CDR3 protein. The repertoire has about 530,000 distinct CDR3 sequences, roughly 10% of them found once; the top ten carry 9.5% to 13%. The genes are TRBV5-1 and TRBJ2-6; D not certain. Sequences were derived from PBMCs from blood, sampled on the day of vaccination. This TCR was sampled from a man aged 50-59 years who received an inactivated influenza vaccine. CDR3: CASSLRPSSGANVLTF. CDR3 nucleotide sequence: TGCGCCAGCAGCTTGCGTCCGAGCTCTGGGGCCAACGTCCTGACTTTC. The whole variable domain, filled in from reference TRBV5-1 and TRBJ2-6, reads KAGVTQTPRYLIKTRGQQVTLSCSPISGHRSVSWYQQTPGQGLQFLFEYFSETQRNKGNFPGRFSGRQFSNSRSEMNVSTLELGDSALYLCASSLRPSSGANVLTFGAGSRLTVL.